The 16 T cell receptor beta chains listed next were all sequenced from one sample in a study of blood T cell repertoires in COVID-19. Some clones are missing from TCRdb's copy, which holds only in-frame ones; the method was immunoSEQ multiplex PCR. The top ten hold roughly 2.9% of the sample, which has about 270,000 clones, 80% to 85% seen once. The sample was peripheral blood. The receptors come from a woman aged 55-69 years with active or convalescent COVID-19.

The V call is TRBV14, the J call TRBJ2-2, with 8 bases that match TRBD1. This CDR3 has 15 residues. Germline loops: CDR1 SGHDN, CDR2 FVKESK. V gave up 4 bases and J gave up 4 bases; unmatched junction bases: 5. CDR3 nucleotide sequence: TGTGCCAGCAGCCCCCAGGGGGCGAGCACCGGGGAGCTGTTTTTT. It is translated as CASSPQGASTGELFF.

The chain combines TRBV29-1 with TRBJ1-3; no clear D gene. CDR3 size: 13 residues. Trimming removed 6 bases at V and 0 bases at J, with 9 bases between. From germline, CDR1 is SQVTM and CDR2 ANQGSEA. The CDR3 spells CSVRGTSGNTIYF. Here the CDR3 DNA reads TGCAGCGTACGGGGAACCTCTGGAAACACCATATATTTT.

Only one count was recorded for this clone. This sequence joins TRBV12-3 or TRBV12-4 and TRBJ1-2; no clear D. Trimming shortened V by 2 bases and J by 4 bases, and 5 bases separated the two germline ends. This CDR3 is 12 amino acids long. This CDR3 is CASSLLLYGYTF. In nucleotides, the CDR3 is TGTGCCAGCAGTTTACTTCTCTATGGCTACACCTTC.

This clone was recorded a few times. The chain couples TRBV4-2 to TRBJ2-2; TRBD1 aligns across 9 bases. V shed 0 bases, J shed 4 bases, and the junction held 3 bases outside the gene matches. This CDR3 contains 16 residues. CDR1 and CDR2 from the germline V gene are LGHNA and YNFKEQ. The CDR3 is CASSQDPTGGTGELFF. The CDR3 DNA reads as TGTGCCAGCAGCCAAGATCCGACAGGGGGCACCGGGGAGCTGTTTTTT.

The J gene is TRBJ2-7, the V gene TRBV28; 10 nucleotides agree with TRBD1. Germline CDR1 and CDR2: MDHEN and SYDVKM. There are 14 residues in the CDR3. The trim removed 7 bases at V and 2 bases at J, leaving 5 bases unmatched. The CDR3 spells CASNLGTGAYEQYF. The CDR3 nucleotides are TGTGCCAGCAACCTCGGGACAGGGGCCTACGAGCAGTACTTC.

The gene calls are TRBV4-1 and TRBJ1-6; D is undetermined. V lost 1 base, J lost 8 bases, and 6 bases lay in between. The CDR3 is 13 amino acids. Germline V gene lookup returns CDR1 MGHRA and CDR2 YSYEKL. The CDR3 sequence: CASSQARDSPLHF. In DNA, the CDR3 is TGCGCCAGCAGCCAAGCGAGGGATTCACCCCTCCACTTT.

The table lists this clone with a count of one. The chain joins TRBV19 to TRBJ2-5, with D possibly matching TRBD2 (5 bases). V dropped 5 bases and J dropped 1 base, with 11 bases sitting between them. This CDR3 contains 14 residues. The germline CDR1 and CDR2 sequences are LNHDA and SQIVND (reference sequence). CDR3 DNA: TGTGCCAGTAGTTCTGGACTTATCCAAGAGACCCAGTACTTC. It translates to CASSSGLIQETQYF.

The chain links TRBV18 to TRBJ2-2; possibly TRBD2 for D (5 bases). Germline assignment: CDR1 KGHSH and CDR2 LQKENI. Trimming left V 0 bases short and J 1 base short, with 6 bases between. The CDR3 spans 15 residues. The CDR3 bases are TGTGCCAGCTCACCACCGGCGGGGAACACCGGGGAGCTGTTTTTT. It specifies CASSPPAGNTGELFF.

This clone showed up just a few times. The chain employs TRBV7-8 and TRBJ2-7, with no clear D. V was trimmed by 5 bases and J by 2 bases, leaving 10 bases between them. The CDR3 totals 13 residues. Germline loops: CDR1 SGHVS, CDR2 FQNEAQ. CDR3 protein: CASSRSLTYEQYF. The CDR3, as DNA: TGTGCCAGCAGCCGTTCACTAACCTACGAGCAGTACTTC. Full variable domain (outside the CDR3, taken from reference TRBV7-8 and TRBJ2-7): GAGVSQSPRYKVAKRGQDVALRCDPISGHVSLFWYQQALGQGPEFLTYFQNEAQLDKSGLPSDRFFAERPEGSVSTLKIQRTQQEDSAVYLCASSRSLTYEQYFGPGTRLTVT.

This chain connects TRBV7-8 to TRBJ1-2; 10 positions match TRBD1. V gave up 0 bases and J gave up 5 bases; unmatched junction bases: 6. CDR1 is SGHVS and CDR2 is FQNEAQ in the germline V gene. The CDR3 spans 16 residues. Here the CDR3 reads CASSLAPTGQGYGYTF. In DNA, the CDR3 is TGTGCCAGCAGCTTAGCCCCCACGGGACAGGGGTATGGCTACACCTTC.

The chain carries TRBV9 and TRBJ2-2; the match to TRBD2 covers 7 bases. Germline CDR1 reads SGDLS; CDR2 reads YYNGEE. The CDR3 runs to 15 residues. With V trimmed by 5 bases and J by 0 bases, 4 bases remained unmatched. This CDR3 is CASRRSGTNTGELFF. The DNA of the CDR3 is TGTGCCAGCAGGCGAAGCGGGACGAACACCGGGGAGCTGTTTTTT.

The chain recombines TRBV7-3 with TRBJ2-2, with D maybe TRBD1 (5 bases). The V end lost 5 bases, the J end lost 8 bases, and 15 bases lay between the germline ends. The CDR3 is 14 amino acids. CDR1 SGHTA and CDR2 FQGTGA come from the germline V gene. This CDR3 reads CASSPFLGAGELFF. CDR3 sequence (DNA): TGTGCCAGCAGCCCATTCCTAGGGGCGGGGGAGCTGTTTTTT.

The chain couples TRBV9 to TRBJ1-1; 7 positions agree with TRBD1. CDR1 is SGDLS and CDR2 is YYNGEE in the germline V gene. This CDR3 has 16 residues. The V and J ends lost 3 bases and 0 bases, in that order; junction bases with no gene match: 8. The CDR3 loop is CASSGRDSRMNTEAFF. The CDR3 DNA sequence: TGTGCCAGCAGCGGACGGGACAGTCGCATGAACACTGAAGCTTTCTTT.

This clone was counted only a few times. The rearrangement joins TRBV6-5 to TRBJ1-5, with a tentative D call TRBD1 (6 bases). CDR1 MNHEY and CDR2 SVGAGI come from the germline V gene. This CDR3 is built from 15 residues. Trimming shortened V by 6 bases and J by 0 bases, and 12 bases separated the two germline ends. The CDR3 coding sequence is TGTGCCAGCAGCCCCCGCAGGGGTAGCAATCAGCCCCAGCATTTT. Its protein is CASSPRRGSNQPQHF.

J is TRBJ1-2 and V is TRBV19, with 9 bases aligning to TRBD1. V shed 6 bases and J 0 bases; nucleotides not matched to a gene: 8. The V gene's germline CDR1 is LNHDA and CDR2 SQIVND (reference sequence). CDR3 size: 16 residues. CDR3 residues: CASSTGGWGTNYGYTF. The CDR3 DNA sequence: TGTGCCAGTAGCACAGGGGGCTGGGGGACTAACTATGGCTACACCTTC.

The chain links TRBV6-1 to TRBJ1-2, with 10 positions matching TRBD1. Germline V lookup: CDR1 MNHNS, CDR2 SASEGT. Trimming took 2 bases from V and 2 from J; bases not matched to a gene: 2. This CDR3 is built from 15 residues. In DNA, the CDR3 is TGTGCCAGCAGTGAATGGGGACAGGGGAACTATGGCTACACCTTC. Translation gives CASSEWGQGNYGYTF.